This passage covers 10 T cell receptor beta chains from one sample sequenced in a study of blood T cell repertoires in COVID-19 (dated by TCRdb to 2019 to 2021). To prepare the library, the immunoSEQ multiplex PCR assay was applied. In TCRdb, the immuneACCESS table is reduced to in-frame sequences with V and J assigned. These tables do not hold every clone; where another copy was compared, an unresolved V gene accounts for under half, and the others remain unexplained. The sample records some 220,000 clones, around four fifths of which are singletons. The ten largest clones take up approximately 5.2% of the sample. Source material: peripheral blood. These receptors were taken from a woman in her seventies with COVID-19, enrolled during active disease.

In nucleotides, the CDR3 is TGTGCCAGCAGCTTAACGAGGAGTGACTCCTACGAGCAGTACTTC. It codes for CASSLTRSDSYEQYF. The chain links TRBV7-3 to TRBJ2-7; the D is unclear. Trimming pared 0 bases from V and 0 bases from J, leaving 9 bases between. There are 15 residues in the CDR3. Per the germline V gene, CDR1 is SGHTA and CDR2 is FQGTGA.

J is TRBJ2-7 and V is TRBV11-2; 7 bases map to TRBD2. Germline CDR1 reads SGHAT; CDR2 reads FQNNGV. Trimming cost V 1 base and J 2 bases; bases outside gene matches: 2. The CDR3 totals 14 residues. The CDR3 sequence: CASSLAGGPYEQYF. The CDR3 DNA follows: TGTGCCAGCAGCTTAGCGGGAGGACCCTACGAGCAGTACTTC.

As regards this clone: The germline gene is not matched at one end of the junction; a read error may be the cause. J is TRBJ2-7 and V is TRBV6-2 or TRBV6-3; D possibly corresponds to TRBD1 (6 bases). Germline-derived CDR1 and CDR2 are MNHEY and SVGEGT. There are 11 residues in the CDR3. The CDR3: CASSIGQSHNF. The CDR3 region has the DNA TGTGCCAGCAGTATCGGACAGTCACATAACTTC.

This clone was counted once. The chain is built from TRBV24-1 and TRBJ2-5; TRBD1 is a possible D gene (5 bases). From germline, CDR1 is KGHDR and CDR2 SFDVKD. The CDR3 runs to 15 residues. Trimming shortened V by 5 bases and J by 1 base, and 13 bases separated the two germline ends. Here the CDR3 reads CATSAGRQGQETQYF. DNA of the CDR3: TGTGCCACCAGTGCCGGGCGGCAGGGCCAAGAGACCCAGTACTTC.

The V and J genes are TRBV5-6 and TRBJ1-2, with D perhaps TRBD1 (6 bases). V was cut by 5 bases and J by 4 bases, with 12 bases left in between. CDR3 length equals 13 residues. Per germline, CDR1 SGHDT and CDR2 YYEEEE. The CDR3 is CASRSQGIYGYTF. Here the CDR3 DNA reads TGTGCCAGCAGATCGCAGGGGATCTATGGCTACACCTTC.

As to this clone: This same CDR3 is encoded by further DNA sequences in the sample. The rearrangement joins TRBV7-2 to TRBJ2-7; 12 positions match TRBD2. This CDR3 comprises 15 residues. The junction had 5 bases not matched to a gene; V was cut back by 5 bases and J by 3 bases. Germline V gene sequence: CDR1 SGHTA, CDR2 FQGNSA. The CDR3 protein is CASSTGLAGNYEQYF. CDR3 nucleotides: TGTGCCAGCAGCACAGGACTAGCGGGGAACTACGAGCAGTACTTC.

CDR3 protein: CASTLGGGPYSNQPQHF. In DNA, the CDR3 is TGTGCCAGCACCCTAGGGGGGGGCCCTTATAGCAATCAGCCCCAGCATTTT. The gene calls are TRBV27 and TRBJ1-5, with TRBD1 as a possible D gene (6 bases). CDR1 and CDR2 from the germline V gene are MNHEY and SMNVEV (reference sequence). This CDR3 region has 17 residues. Trimming took 7 bases from V and 0 from J, leaving 19 bases between them.

V gene TRBV15 combines with J gene TRBJ1-5; D gene ambiguous. The germline CDR1 and CDR2 sequences are LNHNV and YYDKDF (reference sequence). This CDR3 has 18 residues. V lost 1 base and J lost 0, with 16 bases in between. The CDR3 coding sequence is TGTGCCACCAGCAGAGGCAGGTCGGGGAAACCTAGCAATCAGCCCCAGCATTTT. This encodes CATSRGRSGKPSNQPQHF.

This clone was observed a handful of times. The genes are TRBV19 and TRBJ2-1, with D possibly matching TRBD2 (6 bases). Between the trimmed V and J ends, which lost 3 bases and 6 bases, there was a span of 18 bases. The CDR3 contains 16 residues. Germline V gene data show CDR1 as LNHDA and CDR2 as SQIVND (reference sequence). The CDR3 is CASSMGGTPGSNEQFF. The CDR3 bases are TGTGCCAGTAGTATGGGTGGGACTCCCGGGAGCAATGAGCAGTTCTTC. Variable domain in full (rest from reference TRBV19 and TRBJ2-1): DGGITQSPKYLFRKEGQNVTLSCEQNLNHDAMYWYRQDPGQGLRLIYYSQIVNDFQKGDIAEGYSVSREKKESFPLTVTSAQKNPTAFYLCASSMGGTPGSNEQFFGPGTRLTVL.

This chain uses TRBV6-2 or TRBV6-3 with TRBJ2-5; possibly TRBD2 for D (6 bases). V was shortened by 4 bases and J by 2 bases, with 11 bases between the two germline ends. The CDR3 has 14 residues. Germline CDR1 is MNHEY and CDR2 is SVGEGT. CDR3 DNA: TGTGCCAGCAGTTGGGGACTGCTACAAGAGACCCAGTACTTC. This gives the protein CASSWGLLQETQYF.